Detailed here is one T cell receptor beta chain. The source of the sample is a study of T cell changes during pregnancy in multiple sclerosis. The CDR3 length is 14 residues. V shed 5 bases and J 3 bases; nucleotides not matched to a gene: 5. Per the germline V gene, CDR1 is MNHEY and CDR2 is SMNVEV (reference sequence). Some clones are missing from TCRdb's copy, which holds only in-frame ones; the method was immunoSEQ multiplex PCR. The sample shows some 43,000 clones, 90% of them seen only once. Sequenced here: CD8+ T cells from peripheral blood mononuclear cells, sampled in the first trimester of pregnancy. The rearrangement links TRBV27 to TRBJ1-1; 8 positions agree with TRBD1. This sequence originates from a female donor with multiple sclerosis, enrolled in a pregnancy study. The CDR3 sequence is CASSGGQVDTEAFF. The CDR3 DNA reads TGTGCCAGCAGTGGGGGACAGGTCGACACTGAAGCTTTCTTT.